The present T cell receptor beta chain was sequenced within a study of T cells in Graves' hyperthyroidism and ophthalmopathy (dated by TCRdb to between 2019 and 2020). About the full investigation: Peripheral blood was sampled at the time of initial diagnosis, prior to any treatment. To identify TCR V-J signatures that set the groups apart, the researchers used a discovery cohort of 100 patients, made up of 40 to 45 with Graves' ophthalmopathy and 55 to 65 with stable Graves' hyperthyroidism. Whether ophthalmopathy could be predicted prospectively was tested in an independent validation cohort made up of about 20 hyperthyroidism patients plus 17 patients who later progressed to ophthalmopathy. The 75 to 100 discovery patients were randomly divided into training and test sets at a 7:3 ratio. The study also compared thyroid tissue and blood T-cell repertoires from a handful of Graves' hyperthyroidism patients. Once sampling was done, hyperthyroidism patients were given methimazole at a starting dose of 30 mg daily, whereas ophthalmopathy patients were given high-dose intravenous methylprednisolone. The paper describes TCR Vbeta CDR3 sequencing of 130 to 150 peripheral blood samples, made up of around 41 ophthalmopathy patients, 70 to 75 hyperthyroidism patients and about 17 progressor patients.

Amplification of TCR beta CDR3 regions was carried out from RNA transcripts. The TCR CDR3 was subjected to a first round of RT-PCR using the HTBI primer set and the Qiagen OneStep RT-PCR kit. The libraries were constructed in a second round of multiplex PCR and then size-selected and purified. Libraries were sequenced paired-end with 100 bp reads on an Illumina HiSeq2000. Regarding the original processing steps: SOAPnuke was used to process the raw data, with reads discarded if the reads contained adapters or uncalled bases, had a mean Phred below 15, or lacked an exact constant-primer or identifier match. COPE v1.2.5 was used to merge high-quality paired reads, and clonotypes were defined as unique nucleotide sequences. MiTCR v1.1 was used to align clonotypes to the IMGT TRBV, TRBD and TRBJ reference segments. Analysis was restricted to V-J combinations with a frequency above 0.0001, which covered roughly 99% of repertoires. A TCS score was defined as the ratio of F50 (clonal expansion) to E x V (chaos), with BLOSUM62-based TCRdist applied between CDR3 peptides within each V-J. Welch's t-statistics and random forest reduced several hundred V-J features to roughly 13, which were used in a naive Bayes classifier (R e1071). TCRdb reran the public reads through fastp at Q25 and MiXCR, keeping productive beta chains. Rows are unified per CDR3 protein, each entry keeping the most common DNA and genes. These V and J calls rely on TCRdb rather than the paper's analysis. The sample yields roughly 530,000 distinct CDR3 sequences; roughly a sixth were counted once. The top ten constitute approximately 16% of the sample.

Moderately to severely active disease, a Clinical Activity Score of at least 3, a NOSPECS grade of at least 4, and a duration under 3 months were present in ophthalmopathy patients. Any patient with an uncontrolled infection, another autoimmune disease, pregnancy or lactation was excluded. Diagnoses relied on clinical symptoms, serum thyroxine and TRAb, thyroid ultrasound and orbital computed tomography. Ficoll-Paque density gradient centrifugation was used to isolate PBMCs from 10 ml of fresh peripheral blood. Trizol reagent was used to extract total RNA, and RNA quality was then checked on an Agilent 2100 Bioanalyzer. Paper-wide results and their limitations: Sample size was not statistically predetermined, and investigators were not blinded to group allocation. A model built on a 13 V-J signature distinguished ophthalmopathy from stable hyperthyroidism, reaching 87.88% sensitivity and about 81% specificity in cross-validation and 80%/75% in testing. In validation, the model predicted progression to ophthalmopathy a median of about 6.8 months before onset, with roughly 70% sensitivity and about 72% specificity. Most expanded thyroid clonotypes (frequency above 0.001) were also detected in blood, a finding suggesting that blood repertoires may reflect thyroid immune responses.

Note on this clonotype: It lacks a known antigen. It has no much larger one-base neighbor in the sample; base qualities were not kept.

The sequencing input was blood. The receptor was derived from a young woman with Graves' ophthalmopathy.

The nucleotide sequence is TGTGCCAGCCCCTCCCGGGACGGTACCTACGAGCAGTACTTC. This yields the protein CASPSRDGTYEQYF. The rearranged segments are TRBV28 and TRBJ2-7; the D assignment is uncertain and may be TRBD1 or TRBD2, with 5 bases supporting each. The germline ends are 16 bases apart after V is trimmed by 8 bases and J by 2 bases. The CDR3 holds 14 amino acids from the cysteine to the phenylalanine. CDR3 DNA is the only sequence kept; it has 42 bases, read in frame from the first base. Via the germline V gene, CDR1 is MDHEN and CDR2 SYDVKM. Joined to the reference TRBV28 and TRBJ2-7 proteins, this CDR3 gives the full variable domain: DVKVTQSSRYLVKRTGEKVFLECVQDMDHENMFWYRQDPGLGLRLIYFSYDVKMKEKGDIPEGYSVSREKKERFSLILESASTNQTSMYLCASPSRDGTYEQYFGPGTRLTVT.